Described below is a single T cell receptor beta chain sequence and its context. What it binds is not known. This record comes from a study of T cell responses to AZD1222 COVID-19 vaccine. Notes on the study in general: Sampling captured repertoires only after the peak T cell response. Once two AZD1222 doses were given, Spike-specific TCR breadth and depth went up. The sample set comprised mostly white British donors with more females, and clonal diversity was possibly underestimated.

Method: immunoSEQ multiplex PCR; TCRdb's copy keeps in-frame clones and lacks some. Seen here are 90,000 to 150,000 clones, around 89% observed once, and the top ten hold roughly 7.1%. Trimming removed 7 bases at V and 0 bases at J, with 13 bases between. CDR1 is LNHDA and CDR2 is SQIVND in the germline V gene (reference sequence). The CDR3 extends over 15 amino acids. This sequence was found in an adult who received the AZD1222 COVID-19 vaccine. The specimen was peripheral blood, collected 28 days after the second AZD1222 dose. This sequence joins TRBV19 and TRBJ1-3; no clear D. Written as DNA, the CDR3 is TGTGCCAGTACGGAGAGCCTAGTCTCTGGAAACACCATATATTTT. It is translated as CASTESLVSGNTIYF.